What follows is one T cell receptor beta chain and its context. What this receptor recognizes is not known. No per-base quality is available; no much larger clone lies one base away. This sample was included in a study of blood T cell repertoires in COVID-19 (dated by TCRdb to about 2020). A note on the overall study: Collaborator samples came from the United States, Italy and Spain and covered acute and convalescent phases of COVID-19. The material from the prospective study consisted of cDNA or gDNA derived from T cells, B-cell-depleted T cells, or PBMCs. The dataset comprised deeply sampled blood TCRbeta repertoires from subjects exposed to, actively infected with, or recovered from COVID-19. The repertoires were made available in a free public database intended to serve as a resource for research on the immune response to SARS-CoV-2. Samples were obtained from the ongoing ImmuneRACE study (first 160 participants) and from some 1,300 subjects provided by 6 global collaborators. Nearly every sample came with metadata listing a de-identified subject ID, COVID-19 status, age in years and sex. Where available, HLA class I and class II types were taken from metadata supplied by the sample provider and were not determined by assay-based typing.

The germline V gene encodes CDR1 LNHDA and CDR2 SQIVND (reference sequence). Including the terminal cysteine and phenylalanine, the CDR3 comprises 16 residues. Of all the DNA, just the CDR3 is kept, 48 bases in frame from base 1. V was cut back by 7 bases and J by 6 bases, leaving a gap of 22 bases between them. In the prospective study, participants were roughly 18 to 100 years old, resided in 20 to 30 geographic areas of the United States, and were enrolled through a virtual design. Cohort assignment in the prospective study relied on participant-reported clinical history from a screening survey and a study questionnaire. Exposed participants were defined as having been in contact with someone with a PCR-confirmed or clinician-diagnosed COVID-19 case within 2 weeks of study entry. Each participant in the prospective study had whole blood, serum and a nasopharyngeal or oropharyngeal swab collected by mobile phlebotomists. Over an approximately 2-month period, participants in the prospective study had the option of providing additional blood draws and questionnaires. Blood samples from the prospective study were shipped frozen or at room temperature prior to DNA extraction.

The immunoSEQ Assay, a bias-controlled multiplex PCR, was used to amplify TCRbeta CDR3 regions from genomic DNA. In the source study's methods: Within the assay, amplification of reference gene primers was used to estimate how many nucleated cells each sample contained. Sequence reads were collapsed and filtered to measure the absolute abundance of every unique TCRbeta CDR3 rearrangement. For each sample, productive Simpson clonality was calculated by taking the square root of Simpson's diversity index across productive rearrangements. TCRdb took over this immuneACCESS table, retaining in-frame rearrangements with V and J assigned. Such tables are incomplete; in checked studies, under half of the missing clones stem from an unresolved V gene, and the remainder is unexplained. The V and J calls and clone size come from that table; D and trimming were worked out from the DNA. The sample profile shows about 300,000 clones; 89% of them were found once. 2.9% of the sample comes from the top ten.

On the study overall, not on this receptor specifically: How much clinical and demographic metadata was included differed by source and by participant, and the metadata was provided uncurated.

The clonotype comes from a woman between 50 and 59 years old who had been exposed to COVID-19. Sequenced input: PBMCs or T cells enriched from blood (not recorded which). The rearrangement combines TRBV19 with TRBJ1-5; TRBD1 could be the D gene, as 5 bases match. Here the CDR3 is given as CASNDYTRGEGQPQHF. The bases are TGTGCCAGTAACGACTATACACGAGGGGAGGGTCAGCCCCAGCATTTT. Beyond the CDR3, the reference TRBV19 and TRBJ1-5 genes provide the residues; the full variable domain reads: DGGITQSPKYLFRKEGQNVTLSCEQNLNHDAMYWYRQDPGQGLRLIYYSQIVNDFQKGDIAEGYSVSREKKESFPLTVTSAQKNPTAFYLCASNDYTRGEGQPQHFGDGTRLSIL.